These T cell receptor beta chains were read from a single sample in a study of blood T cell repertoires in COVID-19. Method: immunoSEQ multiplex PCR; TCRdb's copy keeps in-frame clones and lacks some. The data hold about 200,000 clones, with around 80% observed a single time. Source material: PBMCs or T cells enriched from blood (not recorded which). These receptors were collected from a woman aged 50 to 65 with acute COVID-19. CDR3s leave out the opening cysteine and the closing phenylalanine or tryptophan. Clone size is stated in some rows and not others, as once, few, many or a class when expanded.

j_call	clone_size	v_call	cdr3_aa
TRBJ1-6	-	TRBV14	ASSQEGRPNSPLH
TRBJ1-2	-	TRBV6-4	ASSDSGTGGRGYT
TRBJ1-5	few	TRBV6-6	ASSYSGGGNQPQH
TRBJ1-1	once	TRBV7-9	ASSLVTAGGETEAF
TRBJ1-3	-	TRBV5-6	ASSLPEDSGNTIY
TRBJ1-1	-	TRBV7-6	ASSSSSPIGGRSTEAF
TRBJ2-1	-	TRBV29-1	SVVRHNEQF
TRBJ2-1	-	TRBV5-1	ASSLESGTAYNEQF
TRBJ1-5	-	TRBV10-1	ASQTGRRNQPQH
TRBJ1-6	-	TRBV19	ASRDQWAADNSPLH
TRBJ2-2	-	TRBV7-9	ASRQDRALDTGELF
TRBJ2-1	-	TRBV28	ASAVGVNNEQF
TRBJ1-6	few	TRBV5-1	ASSLDLQGGNSPLH
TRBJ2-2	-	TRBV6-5	ASRQGTANTGELF
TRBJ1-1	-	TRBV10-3	AITPGGGRAF
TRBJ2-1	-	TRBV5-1	ASSLNIAGQGKSNEQF
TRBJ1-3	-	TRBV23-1	ASSRDRTGELSSTGNTIY
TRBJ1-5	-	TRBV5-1	ASSLGQGASSNQPQH
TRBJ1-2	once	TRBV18	ASSPEGARGYT
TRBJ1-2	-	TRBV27	ASSSTQGAHGYT
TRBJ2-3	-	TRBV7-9	ASSLTGSTDTQY
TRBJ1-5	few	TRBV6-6	ASRPRDRGSEQPQH
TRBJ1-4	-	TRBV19	ASSIHEGASNEKLF
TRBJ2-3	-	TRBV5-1	ASSLTGPYGTDTQY
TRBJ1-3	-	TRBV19	ASNEGPGGRGNTIY
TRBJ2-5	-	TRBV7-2	ASSFQRGAGETQY
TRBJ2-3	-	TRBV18	ASSPGDVGTSQY
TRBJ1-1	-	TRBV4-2	ASSQDRGRAGAF
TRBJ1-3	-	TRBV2	ASSEERWSGNTIY
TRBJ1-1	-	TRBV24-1	ATSSAAGGKNTEAF
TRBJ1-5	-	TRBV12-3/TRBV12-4	ASGQEYQPQH
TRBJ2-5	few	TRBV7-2	ASSALGGRETQY
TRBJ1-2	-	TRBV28	ASSRGGNYGYT
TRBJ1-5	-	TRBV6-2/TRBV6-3	ASSPRQREGNQPQH
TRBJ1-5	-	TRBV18	ASNEGQGGNQPQH
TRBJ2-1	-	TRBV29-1	SVERQPNEQF
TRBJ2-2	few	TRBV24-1	ATREDRPTGELF
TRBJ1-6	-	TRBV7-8	ASSLEIITVNSPLH
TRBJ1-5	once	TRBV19	ASTLEASSGQPQH
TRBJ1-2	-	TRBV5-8	ASSLGLQGYT
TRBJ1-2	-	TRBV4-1	ASSQANGLNYGYT
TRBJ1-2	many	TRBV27	ASRQGGANYGYT
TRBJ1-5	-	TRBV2	ASGAEGGFSQPQH
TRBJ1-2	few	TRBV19	ASTRGQLNYGYT
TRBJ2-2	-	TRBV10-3	AISDNQDTGELF
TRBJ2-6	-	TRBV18	ASSPNSGGLSGANVLT
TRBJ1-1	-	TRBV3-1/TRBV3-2	ASSEGAVAF